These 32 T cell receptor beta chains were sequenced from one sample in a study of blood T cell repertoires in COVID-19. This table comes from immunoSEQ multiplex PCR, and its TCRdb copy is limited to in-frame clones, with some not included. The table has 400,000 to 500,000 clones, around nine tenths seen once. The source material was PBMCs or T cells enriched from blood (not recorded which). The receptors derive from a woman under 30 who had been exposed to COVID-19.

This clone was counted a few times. The CDR3 sequence: CASSEDGVNGYTF. The DNA of the CDR3 is TGTGCCAGCAGTGAAGACGGGGTCAACGGCTACACCTTC. J is TRBJ1-2 and V is TRBV6-1; D gene ambiguous. Germline lookup yields CDR1 MNHNS and CDR2 SASEGT. CDR3 size: 13 residues. Trimming removed 1 base from V and 8 bases from J, with 11 bases in between.

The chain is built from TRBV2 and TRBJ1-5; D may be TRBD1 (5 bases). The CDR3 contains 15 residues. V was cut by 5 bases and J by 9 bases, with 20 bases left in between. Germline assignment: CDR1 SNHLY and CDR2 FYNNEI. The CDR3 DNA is TGTGCCAGCAGTCCGGACGGCGGGACCGGGTGGCCCCAGCATTTT. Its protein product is CASSPDGGTGWPQHF.

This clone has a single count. Here the CDR3 reads CASSPRTGATYEKLFF. The CDR3 coding sequence is TGTGCCAGCTCACCACGGACAGGGGCCACATATGAAAAACTGTTTTTT. V is TRBV18 and J is TRBJ1-4; 9 bases align to TRBD1. This CDR3 region has 16 residues. The V gene's germline CDR1 is KGHSH and CDR2 LQKENI. The V segment lost 1 base and the J segment 6 bases; nucleotides outside the gene matches: 6. Filled out from reference TRBV18 and TRBJ1-4, the complete variable domain reads NAGVMQNPRHLVRRRGQEARLRCSPMKGHSHVYWYRQLPEEGLKFMVYLQKENIIDESGMPKERFSAEFPKEGPSILRIQQVVRGDSAAYFCASSPRTGATYEKLFFGSGTQLSVL.

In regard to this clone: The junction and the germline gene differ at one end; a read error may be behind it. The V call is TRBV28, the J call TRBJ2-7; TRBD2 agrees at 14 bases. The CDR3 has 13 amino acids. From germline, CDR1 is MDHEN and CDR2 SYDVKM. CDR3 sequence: CASRGTSGSPIHF. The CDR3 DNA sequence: TGTGCCAGCAGGGGGACTAGCGGGAGCCCGATTCACTTC. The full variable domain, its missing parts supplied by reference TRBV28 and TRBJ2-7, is DVKVTQSSRYLVKRTGEKVFLECVQDMDHENMFWYRQDPGLGLRLIYFSYDVKMKEKGDIPEGYSVSREKKERFSLILESASTNQTSMYLCASRGTSGSPIHFGPGTRLTVT.

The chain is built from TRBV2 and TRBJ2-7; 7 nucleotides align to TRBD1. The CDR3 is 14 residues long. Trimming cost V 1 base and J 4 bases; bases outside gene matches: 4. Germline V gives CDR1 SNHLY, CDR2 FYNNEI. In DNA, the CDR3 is TGTGCCAGCAGTGAAGAAGGGGGCGGGTACGAGCAGTACTTC. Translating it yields CASSEEGGGYEQYF.

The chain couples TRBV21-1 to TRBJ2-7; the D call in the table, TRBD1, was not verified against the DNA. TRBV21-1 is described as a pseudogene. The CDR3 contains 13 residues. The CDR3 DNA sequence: TGTGCCAGTAGACAGGGATCGCCCTACGAGCAGTACTTC. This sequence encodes CASRQGSPYEQYF.

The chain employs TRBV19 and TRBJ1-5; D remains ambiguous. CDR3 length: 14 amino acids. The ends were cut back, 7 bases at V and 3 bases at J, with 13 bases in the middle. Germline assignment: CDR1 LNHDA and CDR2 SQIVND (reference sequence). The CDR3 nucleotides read TGTGCCAGTACCCCAACCGGGTTCAATCAGCCCCAGCATTTT. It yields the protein CASTPTGFNQPQHF.

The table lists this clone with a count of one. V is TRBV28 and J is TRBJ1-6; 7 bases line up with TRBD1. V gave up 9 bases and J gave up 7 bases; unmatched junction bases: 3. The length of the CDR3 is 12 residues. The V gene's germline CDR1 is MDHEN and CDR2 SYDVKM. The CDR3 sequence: CASGTENSPLHF. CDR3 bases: TGTGCCAGTGGGACAGAGAATTCACCCCTCCACTTT.

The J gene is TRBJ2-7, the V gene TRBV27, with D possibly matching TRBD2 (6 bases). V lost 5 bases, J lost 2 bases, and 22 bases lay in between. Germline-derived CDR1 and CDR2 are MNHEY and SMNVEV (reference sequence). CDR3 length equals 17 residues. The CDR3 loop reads CASSPDSGRGITYEQYF. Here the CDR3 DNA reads TGTGCCAGCAGTCCGGATTCGGGGCGGGGCATCACCTACGAGCAGTACTTC.

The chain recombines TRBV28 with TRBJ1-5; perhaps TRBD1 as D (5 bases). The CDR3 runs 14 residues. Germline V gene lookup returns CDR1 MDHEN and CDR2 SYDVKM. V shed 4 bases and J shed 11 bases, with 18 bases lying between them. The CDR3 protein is CASSSGGASEAQHF. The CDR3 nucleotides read TGTGCCAGCAGTTCAGGCGGGGCCTCCGAGGCCCAGCATTTT.

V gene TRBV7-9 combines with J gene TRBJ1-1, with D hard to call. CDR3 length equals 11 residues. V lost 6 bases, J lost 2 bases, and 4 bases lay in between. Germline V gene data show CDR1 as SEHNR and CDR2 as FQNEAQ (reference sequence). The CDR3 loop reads CASRHNTEAFF. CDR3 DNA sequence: TGTGCCAGCAGACATAACACTGAAGCTTTCTTT.

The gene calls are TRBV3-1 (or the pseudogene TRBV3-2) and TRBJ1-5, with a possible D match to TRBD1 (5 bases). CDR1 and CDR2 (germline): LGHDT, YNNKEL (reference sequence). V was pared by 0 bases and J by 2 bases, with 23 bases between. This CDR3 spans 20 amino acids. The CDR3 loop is CASSQEGGHGGDGGNQPQHF. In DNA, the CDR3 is TGTGCCAGCAGCCAAGAAGGTGGGCACGGAGGGGACGGAGGCAATCAGCCCCAGCATTTT.

The CDR3 region is CASSEGVGYEQFF. Here the CDR3 DNA reads TGTGCCAGCAGTGAAGGGGTCGGGTATGAGCAGTTCTTC. V usage is TRBV2 and J usage is TRBJ2-1; D gene unclear. V gave up 1 base and J gave up 8 bases, with 9 bases separating them. The CDR3 length is 13 residues. Germline assignment: CDR1 SNHLY and CDR2 FYNNEI.

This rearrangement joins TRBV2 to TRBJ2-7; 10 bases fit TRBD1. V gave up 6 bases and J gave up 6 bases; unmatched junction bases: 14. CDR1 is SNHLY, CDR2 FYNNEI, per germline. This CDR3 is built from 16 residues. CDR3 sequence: CASRDRGQGFLGEQYF. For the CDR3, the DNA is TGTGCCAGCAGAGATAGGGGACAGGGGTTTTTGGGCGAGCAGTACTTC.

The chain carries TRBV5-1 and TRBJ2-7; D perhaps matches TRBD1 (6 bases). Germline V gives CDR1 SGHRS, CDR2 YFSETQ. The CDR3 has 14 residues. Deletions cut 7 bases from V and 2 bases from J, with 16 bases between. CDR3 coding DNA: TGCGCCAGCGCTGAGGGGGACGGCCCCTACGAGCAGTACTTC. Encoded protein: CASAEGDGPYEQYF.

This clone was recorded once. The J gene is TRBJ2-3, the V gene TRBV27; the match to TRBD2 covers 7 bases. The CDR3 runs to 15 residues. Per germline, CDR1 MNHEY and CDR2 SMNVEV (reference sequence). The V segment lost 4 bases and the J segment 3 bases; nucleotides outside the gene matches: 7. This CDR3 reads CASSYFRGVTDTQYF. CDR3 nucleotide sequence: TGTGCCAGCAGTTATTTCCGGGGGGTAACAGATACGCAGTATTTT.

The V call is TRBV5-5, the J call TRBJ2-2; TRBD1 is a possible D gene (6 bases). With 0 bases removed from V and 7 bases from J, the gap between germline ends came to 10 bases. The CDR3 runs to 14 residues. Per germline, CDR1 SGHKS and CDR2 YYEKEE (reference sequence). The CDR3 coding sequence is TGTGCCAGCAGCTTGGAGGGGGACATCGGGGAGCTGTTTTTT. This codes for CASSLEGDIGELFF.

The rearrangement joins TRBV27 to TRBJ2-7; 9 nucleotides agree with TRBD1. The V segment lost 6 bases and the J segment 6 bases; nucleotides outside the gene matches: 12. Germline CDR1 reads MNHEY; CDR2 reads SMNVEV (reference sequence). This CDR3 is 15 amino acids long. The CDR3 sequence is CASSTGTGKSLEQYF. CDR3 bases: TGTGCCAGCAGCACGGGGACAGGGAAGTCCCTCGAGCAGTACTTC.

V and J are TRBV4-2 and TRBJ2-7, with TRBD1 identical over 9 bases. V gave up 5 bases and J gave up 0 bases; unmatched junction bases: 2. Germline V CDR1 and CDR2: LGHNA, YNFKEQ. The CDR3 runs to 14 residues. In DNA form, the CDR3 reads TGTGCCAGCAGCAGACAGGGGGACTCCTACGAGCAGTACTTC. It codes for CASSRQGDSYEQYF.

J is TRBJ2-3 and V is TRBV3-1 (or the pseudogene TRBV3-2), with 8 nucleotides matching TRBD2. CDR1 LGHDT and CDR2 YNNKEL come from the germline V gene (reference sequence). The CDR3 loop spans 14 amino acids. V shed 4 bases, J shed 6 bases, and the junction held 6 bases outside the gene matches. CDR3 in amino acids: CASSRRGGADTQYF. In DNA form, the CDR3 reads TGTGCCAGCAGCCGACGGGGGGGCGCGGATACGCAGTATTTT.

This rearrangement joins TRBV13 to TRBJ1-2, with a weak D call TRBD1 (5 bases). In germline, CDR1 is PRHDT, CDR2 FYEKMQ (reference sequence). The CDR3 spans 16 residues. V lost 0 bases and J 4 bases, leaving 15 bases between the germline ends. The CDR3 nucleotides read TGTGCCAGCAGCTTAGGCCGGGCAGGGAGGTCCTATGGCTACACCTTC. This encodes CASSLGRAGRSYGYTF.

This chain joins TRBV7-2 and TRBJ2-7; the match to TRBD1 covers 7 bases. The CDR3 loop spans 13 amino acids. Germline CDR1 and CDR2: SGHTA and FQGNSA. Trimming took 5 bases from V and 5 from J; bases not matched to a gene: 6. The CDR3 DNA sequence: TGTGCCAGCAGCCGCCGACAGGGCCACGAGCAGTACTTC. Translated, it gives CASSRRQGHEQYF.

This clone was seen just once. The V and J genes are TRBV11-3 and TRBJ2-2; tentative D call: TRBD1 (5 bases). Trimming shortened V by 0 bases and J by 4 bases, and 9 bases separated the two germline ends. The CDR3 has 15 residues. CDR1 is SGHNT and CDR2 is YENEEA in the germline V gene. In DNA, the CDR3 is TGTGCCAGCAGCTTAGAGACAGTAAGCACCGGGGAGCTGTTTTTT. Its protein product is CASSLETVSTGELFF.

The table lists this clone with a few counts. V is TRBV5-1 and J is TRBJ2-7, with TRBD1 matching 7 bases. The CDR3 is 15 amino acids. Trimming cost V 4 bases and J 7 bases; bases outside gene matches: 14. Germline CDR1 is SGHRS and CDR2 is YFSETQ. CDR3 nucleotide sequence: TGCGCCAGCAGCGCAACAGGGGCCGCTGTGGTGGAGCAGTACTTC. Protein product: CASSATGAAVVEQYF.

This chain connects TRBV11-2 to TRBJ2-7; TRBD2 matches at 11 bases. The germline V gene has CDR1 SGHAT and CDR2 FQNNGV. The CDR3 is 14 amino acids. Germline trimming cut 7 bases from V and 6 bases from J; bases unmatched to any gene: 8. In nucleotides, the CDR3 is TGTGCCAGCATTTTAGCGGGAGGGACGGGCGAGCAGTACTTC. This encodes CASILAGGTGEQYF.

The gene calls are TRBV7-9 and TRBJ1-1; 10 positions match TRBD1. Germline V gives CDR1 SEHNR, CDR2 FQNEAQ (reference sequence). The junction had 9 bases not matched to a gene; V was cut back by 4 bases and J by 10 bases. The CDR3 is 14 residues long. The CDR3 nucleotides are TGTGCCAGCAGCTATTCCTACCGGGACAGGGGAGCTTTCTTT. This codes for CASSYSYRDRGAFF. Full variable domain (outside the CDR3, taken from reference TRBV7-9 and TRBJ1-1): DTGVSQNPRHKITKRGQNVTFRCDPISEHNRLYWYRQTLGQGPEFLTYFQNEAQLEKSRLLSDRFSAERPKGSFSTLEIQRTEQGDSAMYLCASSYSYRDRGAFFGQGTRLTVV.

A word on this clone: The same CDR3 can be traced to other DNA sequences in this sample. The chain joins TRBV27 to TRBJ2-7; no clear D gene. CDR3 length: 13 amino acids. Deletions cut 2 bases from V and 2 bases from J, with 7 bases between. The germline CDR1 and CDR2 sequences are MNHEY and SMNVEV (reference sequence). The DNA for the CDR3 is TGTGCCAGCAGTTTAAGGCGGACCTACGAGCAGTACTTC. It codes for CASSLRRTYEQYF.

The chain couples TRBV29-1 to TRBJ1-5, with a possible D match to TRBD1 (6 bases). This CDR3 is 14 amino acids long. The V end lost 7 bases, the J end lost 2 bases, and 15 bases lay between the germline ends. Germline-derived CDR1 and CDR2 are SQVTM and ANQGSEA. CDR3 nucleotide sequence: TGCAGCGCCCACCCCAGGGGACGCAATCAGCCCCAGCATTTT. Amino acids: CSAHPRGRNQPQHF.

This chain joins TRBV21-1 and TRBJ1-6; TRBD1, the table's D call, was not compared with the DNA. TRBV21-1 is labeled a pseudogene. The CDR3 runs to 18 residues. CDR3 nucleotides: TGTGCCAGCAGCAAAGTGGCCCGTTTCGACAGGGGAGGTTCACCCCTCCACTTT. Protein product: CASSKVARFDRGGSPLHF.

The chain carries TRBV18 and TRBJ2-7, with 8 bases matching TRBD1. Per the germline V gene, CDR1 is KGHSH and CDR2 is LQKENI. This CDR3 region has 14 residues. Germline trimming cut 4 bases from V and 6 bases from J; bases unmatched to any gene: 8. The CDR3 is CASSQGTGRVEQYF. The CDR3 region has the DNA TGTGCCAGCTCACAGGGGACAGGCCGAGTCGAGCAGTACTTC.

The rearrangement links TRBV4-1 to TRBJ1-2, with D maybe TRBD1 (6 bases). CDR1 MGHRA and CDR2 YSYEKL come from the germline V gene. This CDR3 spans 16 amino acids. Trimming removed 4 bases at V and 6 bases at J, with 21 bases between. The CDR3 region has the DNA TGCGCCAGCAGCCCTGGTAGGACAGTTCTTGTGGATGGCTACACCTTC. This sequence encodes CASSPGRTVLVDGYTF.

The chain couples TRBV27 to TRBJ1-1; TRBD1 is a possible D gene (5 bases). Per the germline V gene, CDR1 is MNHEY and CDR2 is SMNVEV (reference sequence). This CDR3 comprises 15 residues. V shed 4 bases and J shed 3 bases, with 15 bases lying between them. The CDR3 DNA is TGTGCCAGCAGTTCAAACCCCAGGGCGGACACTGAAGCTTTCTTT. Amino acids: CASSSNPRADTEAFF.